This TCR beta chain appears in the sequencing data of a study of a mutant IDH1 vaccine in newly diagnosed glioma. Study-level information: Beginning 4-6 weeks after radiotherapy alone, or with temozolomide cycles, vaccination took place.

Points on this clone: What it recognizes is unknown.

Between the trimmed V and J ends, which lost 5 bases and 0 bases, there was a span of 20 bases. Germline CDR1 is GTSNPN and CDR2 is SVGIG (reference sequence). The CDR3 is 17 residues long. The sample's time point: week 23, last vaccination. Vaccination used 300 ug of mutant IDH1 20-mer peptide per dose, with topical imiquimod. Each astrocytoma in the donors was new, WHO grade 3 or 4, IDH1-mutant and ATRX-lost. Study-level findings and limits: Apparently unrelated to pseudoprogression were changes in the top peripheral T cell clonotypes.

The repertoire was sequenced with immunoSEQ multiplex PCR; TCRdb's copy has only in-frame clones and lacks some. The data contain some 29,000 clones, roughly 80% of them singletons. The J gene is TRBJ1-3, the V gene TRBV30; D is possibly TRBD1 (5 bases). This receptor was obtained from a woman younger than 45 with glioma. The input for sequencing was PBMCs, taken from a glioma patient whose treatment included an IDH1 peptide vaccine. The CDR3 here is CAWLNWGLGRSGNTIYF. Here the CDR3 DNA reads TGTGCCTGGCTCAATTGGGGCCTCGGTCGCTCTGGAAACACCATATATTTT.